The clone carrying this TCR beta chain was detected many times. Authors of the study amplified TCR beta CDR3 regions from RNA transcripts. RT-PCR in the first round (using the HTBI primer set) targeted the TCR CDR3. Using its own MiXCR run on the multiplex PCR reads, TCRdb lists one record per CDR3 protein. The repertoire holds some 650,000 distinct CDR3 sequences, with around 15% as singletons. The data were taken from a study of T cells in Graves' hyperthyroidism and ophthalmopathy. This CDR3 has 13 residues. Trimming took 8 bases from V and 3 from J, leaving 13 bases between them. The germline V gene has CDR1 SGHTA and CDR2 FQGNSA. Ophthalmopathy in the patients scored at least 3 on Clinical Activity Score and at least 4 on NOSPECS grade, lasting under 3 months.

This sequence originates from a woman between 40 and 50 years old with Graves' ophthalmopathy. Sequenced: blood. This chain links TRBV7-2 with TRBJ2-5, with D maybe TRBD1 (6 bases). The CDR3 sequence is CASSRYREETQYF. The CDR3 nucleotides are TGTGCCAGCTCACGTTACAGGGAAGAGACCCAGTACTTC.